This T cell receptor beta chain was observed in a study of shared clonotypes between healthy human individuals. This clone was counted a single time. The target antigen is unknown. Sequencing used immunoSEQ multiplex PCR; TCRdb keeps in-frame clones, though not all of them. The sample carries around 600,000 clones, 85% to 95% recorded once. Trimming removed 2 bases from V and 6 bases from J; junction bases left unmatched: 7. CDR3 size: 16 residues. Per the germline V gene, CDR1 is MNHEY and CDR2 is SMNVEV (reference sequence). General observations from the study: Naive CD4 clonotypes overlapped across a handful of donors at approximately 4.5%. Richness estimates generally favored naive over memory subsets.

Positively selected for CCR7, the CD45RO-negative cells used as naive CD8 cells excluded terminally differentiated effector memory CD45RA+ cells. Material for sequencing was naive CD8+ T cells sorted from blood. The clonotype originates from a young woman in good health. V is TRBV27 and J is TRBJ2-7; 13 bases are shared with TRBD2. The CDR3 nucleotides read TGTGCCAGCAGTTTACTTCGGACTAGCGGGAGCGGCGAGCAGTACTTC. Translated: CASSLLRTSGSGEQYF.